There are many counts of the clone carrying this T cell receptor (beta chain). This entry comes from a study of blood T cells in healthy people across ages. Then a second PCR, running roughly 7 to 11 cycles, was carried out with a sample-barcoded 5' primer and a J-beta primer mix. TCRdb itself ran the 5' RACE reads through MiXCR, one entry per CDR3 protein. The profile shows about 1,800,000 distinct CDR3 sequences, 28% of them singletons. The authors isolated at least 6.5 million PBMCs per sample. Sequenced material: blood. The TCR originated in a woman aged 25 to 45 in good health.

The CDR3 DNA follows: TGTGCCAGCAGTTTCGGTTCGGGAAAACCGAGGTCAGCCCAGCATTTT. It encodes CASSFGSGKPRSAQHF. V is TRBV12-3 or TRBV12-4 and J is TRBJ1-5; unclear D gene. V gave up 3 bases and J gave up 11 bases, with 23 bases separating them. The CDR3 is 16 amino acids.